A selection of T cell receptor beta chains follows, all from one sample in a study of cytomegalovirus exposure and HLA in healthy donors. Repertoires were generated with immunoSEQ multiplex PCR, while TCRdb's copy carries only in-frame clones and drops some. The table has roughly 130,000 clones, about 80% seen once; the top ten hold 1%. The sample comprised PBMCs. The receptors come from a man aged 40-50 years in good health and CMV-seronegative. The CDR3 runs from the conserved cysteine through the conserved F or W. Where a row states a size, it is once, few, many or the class of an expanded clone; other rows omit it.

>.|TRBJ1-4|TRBV6-6
CASSSKDRGEKLFF
>once|TRBJ2-1|TRBV5-1
CASRQGLAGGNEQFF
>.|TRBJ1-4|TRBV2
CASLHGVLQKNEKLFF
>.|TRBJ2-7|TRBV18
CASSPPGGEQYF
>once|TRBJ1-3|TRBV5-1
CASSFGTGTGNTIYF
>.|TRBJ1-2|TRBV10-1
CASSESINQGHYGYTF
>few|TRBJ1-5|TRBV6-1
CASSERGQYSNQPQHF
>.|TRBJ2-7|TRBV11-1
CASSPRGLLEQYF
>.|TRBJ2-3|TRBV28
CASSSPGVSPSTDTQYF
>.|TRBJ1-2|TRBV6-5
CASSSLGGDGGYTF
>.|TRBJ1-2|TRBV4-1
CASSQGPLGGSGYTF